This passage covers 18 T cell receptor beta chains from one sample sequenced in a study of beta chain features in type 1 diabetes. Expressed TCRB transcripts were sequenced after all isolated RNA was converted to cDNA. TCRdb's copy holds only in-frame clones and misses some; the assay was immunoSEQ multiplex PCR. The sample lists hundreds of thousands of clones, 11% to 15% seen once, with over 5.5% in the top ten. Material: central memory CD4+ T cells from blood. The source of these receptors is a man aged 30-40 years in good health.

This chain connects TRBV11-2 to TRBJ1-1; the D is unclear. CDR1 SGHAT and CDR2 FQNNGV come from the germline V gene. This CDR3 has 13 residues. V lost 3 bases, J lost 1 base, and 6 bases lay in between. CDR3 sequence reads: CASSFTGNTEAFF. In DNA form, the CDR3 reads TGTGCCAGCAGCTTTACGGGGAACACTGAAGCTTTCTTT.

This chain links TRBV7-9 with TRBJ2-7; TRBD1 matches at 7 bases. Trimming removed 5 bases from V and 0 bases from J; junction bases left unmatched: 7. The germline V gene has CDR1 SEHNR and CDR2 FQNEAQ (reference sequence). There are 15 residues in the CDR3. The CDR3 is CASSPDRWFSYEQYF. The CDR3 region has the DNA TGTGCCAGCAGCCCGGACAGGTGGTTCTCCTACGAGCAGTACTTC. Full variable domain (missing parts from reference TRBV7-9 and TRBJ2-7): DTGVSQNPRHKITKRGQNVTFRCDPISEHNRLYWYRQTLGQGPEFLTYFQNEAQLEKSRLLSDRFSAERPKGSFSTLEIQRTEQGDSAMYLCASSPDRWFSYEQYFGPGTRLTVT.

This chain links TRBV5-6 with TRBJ1-1; 9 bases align to TRBD1. CDR1 is SGHDT and CDR2 is YYEEEE in the germline V gene. CDR3 length: 16 residues. V dropped 3 bases and J dropped 5; count of bases not matched to a gene: 11. CDR3 DNA: TGTGCCAGCAGCTACCCGGGACAGGGATGGAAGACTGAAGCTTTCTTT. It translates to CASSYPGQGWKTEAFF.

This clone has a handful of counts. This chain uses TRBV4-1 with TRBJ2-2, with D uncertain. Germline V gene sequence: CDR1 MGHRA, CDR2 YSYEKL. The CDR3 has 13 residues. V was pared by 0 bases and J by 7 bases, with 6 bases between. CDR3 sequence: CASSQEVSGELFF. The CDR3 DNA reads TGCGCCAGCAGCCAAGAAGTGAGCGGGGAGCTGTTTTTT.

This clone occurred a few times. This chain uses TRBV11-2 with TRBJ1-2; D gene unclear. Germline values: CDR1 SGHAT, CDR2 FQNNGV. V was trimmed by 1 base and J by 8 bases, leaving 11 bases between them. CDR3 length: 13 residues. As DNA, the CDR3 is TGTGCCAGCAGCTTAGCTGGAGAACGAGGCTACACCTTC. This gives the protein CASSLAGERGYTF.

This chain joins TRBV7-7 and TRBJ2-1; D is unclear. V dropped 6 bases and J dropped 7 bases, with 13 bases sitting between them. There are 13 residues in the CDR3. CDR1 and CDR2 (germline): SSHAT, FNYEAQ (reference sequence). The chain's CDR3 is CASSNGPKNEQFF. CDR3 in DNA: TGTGCCAGCAGTAACGGTCCTAAGAATGAGCAGTTCTTC.

The rearrangement joins TRBV5-6 to TRBJ2-7; D is uncertain. The CDR3 extends over 13 amino acids. The V gene lost 4 bases and the J gene lost 0 bases, with 8 bases spanning the gap. The germline V gene encodes CDR1 SGHDT and CDR2 YYEEEE. The CDR3 region is CASSPRRSYEQYF. DNA for the CDR3: TGTGCCAGCAGCCCCAGGCGCTCCTACGAGCAGTACTTC. The variable domain in full, completed from reference TRBV5-6 and TRBJ2-7, reads DAGVTQSPTHLIKTRGQQVTLRCSPKSGHDTVSWYQQALGQGPQFIFQYYEEEERQRGNFPDRFSGHQFPNYSSELNVNALLLGDSALYLCASSPRRSYEQYFGPGTRLTVT.

The rearrangement joins TRBV2 to TRBJ2-1, with TRBD2 as a possible D gene (6 bases). V dropped 7 bases and J dropped 7 bases, with 14 bases sitting between them. Per germline, CDR1 SNHLY and CDR2 FYNNEI. The CDR3 extends over 13 amino acids. DNA of the CDR3: TGTGCCAGCATGCGGGGTGCGATAAATGAGCAGTTCTTC. This sequence encodes CASMRGAINEQFF.

The chain links TRBV7-9 to TRBJ1-2; 7 nucleotides line up with TRBD1. CDR3 length equals 14 residues. With 4 bases clipped from V and 3 bases from J, the junction kept 5 bases outside the gene matches. CDR1 is SEHNR, CDR2 FQNEAQ, per germline (reference sequence). The chain's CDR3 is CASSSDRSYYGYTF. The CDR3 region has the DNA TGTGCCAGCAGCTCGGACAGGTCCTACTATGGCTACACCTTC.

V gene TRBV6-7 combines with J gene TRBJ2-1; no firm D call. TRBV6-7 is designated an ORF whose function remains uncertain. The CDR3 sequence is 17 residues long. Deletions cut 2 bases from V and 10 bases from J, with 24 bases between. DNA for the CDR3: TGTGCCAGCAGTTACGCAACCATTCCACGTTGGGTCGTCGAGCAGTTCTTC. Translated, it gives CASSYATIPRWVVEQFF.

This clone was recorded many times. CDR3 sequence (DNA): TGTCGCTCGGGGCAGGGAAATAACTATGGCTACACCTTC. Translation: CRSGQGNNYGYTF. The V gene is TRBV28, the J gene TRBJ1-2; possibly TRBD1 for D (5 bases). Germline V gene sequence: CDR1 MDHEN, CDR2 SYDVKM. CDR3 length equals 13 residues.

In this sample, this clone turned up a few times. The rearrangement uses TRBV29-1 and TRBJ2-1, with D maybe TRBD1 (5 bases). This CDR3 spans 14 amino acids. Germline-derived CDR1 and CDR2 are SQVTM and ANQGSEA. The V and J ends lost 5 bases and 4 bases respectively, with 15 bases between them. In nucleotides, the CDR3 is TGCAGCGTTCTAACCAGACAGACTTACAATGAGCAGTTCTTC. This translates into CSVLTRQTYNEQFF.

The chain employs TRBV30 and TRBJ2-5; D is tentatively TRBD1 or TRBD2 (6 bases each). Trimming stripped 0 bases from V and 1 base from J, with 9 bases between. The CDR3 spans 14 residues. Germline V gene lookup returns CDR1 GTSNPN and CDR2 SVGIG (reference sequence). DNA of the CDR3: TGTGCCTGGAGTGTGGGGGGCCCCCAAGAGACCCAGTACTTC. It specifies CAWSVGGPQETQYF.

This clone was seen repeatedly, ten times or more. The chain combines TRBV7-9 with TRBJ1-4; 10 nucleotides match TRBD1. The ends lost 5 bases at V and 8 bases at J; junction bases unmatched: 8. Per germline, CDR1 SEHNR and CDR2 FQNEAQ (reference sequence). The CDR3 contains 15 residues. The CDR3 nucleotides read TGTGCCAGCAGCGCAACCGGGACAGGGGCCGAAAAACTGTTTTTT. It encodes CASSATGTGAEKLFF.

The rearrangement joins TRBV5-4 to TRBJ2-1, with D unclear. Germline V gene lookup returns CDR1 SGHNT and CDR2 YYREEE (reference sequence). CDR3 length equals 17 residues. Trimming took 4 bases from V and 0 from J, leaving 17 bases between them. The CDR3 nucleotides are TGTGCCAGCAGCCCAAAGGGTCCAACGAGCTCCTACAATGAGCAGTTCTTC. It codes for CASSPKGPTSSYNEQFF.

In its sample, this clone was seen a few times. The chain recombines TRBV7-9 with TRBJ2-7; TRBD2 matches 10 bases. V dropped 5 bases and J dropped 2; count of bases not matched to a gene: 6. The length of the CDR3 is 15 residues. Per the germline V gene, CDR1 is SEHNR and CDR2 is FQNEAQ (reference sequence). The CDR3, as DNA: TGTGCCAGCAGCCCCGGACTAGCGGAACCCTACGAGCAGTACTTC. Translated, it gives CASSPGLAEPYEQYF.

This chain connects TRBV7-9 to TRBJ2-7; D not resolved. CDR3 size: 12 residues. In germline, CDR1 is SEHNR, CDR2 FQNEAQ (reference sequence). V lost 5 bases to trimming and J lost 2 bases, with 7 bases between them. CDR3 in DNA: TGTGCCAGCAGCCCGCAAGCCTACGAGCAGTACTTC. It codes for CASSPQAYEQYF.

The chain's CDR3 is CASSIDGTDTQYF. The DNA for the CDR3 is TGTGCCAGTAGTATAGACGGCACAGATACGCAGTATTTT. The chain carries TRBV19 and TRBJ2-3; no reliable D call. There are 13 residues in the CDR3. Looked up from germline, CDR1 is LNHDA and CDR2 is SQIVND (reference sequence). V lost 0 bases and J 1 base, leaving 2 bases between the germline ends.